The clone carrying this TCR beta chain was counted ten times or more. Its antigen is unidentified. With 4 bases clipped from V and 6 bases from J, the junction kept 12 bases outside the gene matches. The CDR3 spans 14 residues. Germline-derived CDR1 and CDR2 are DFQATT and SNEGSKA (reference sequence). A universal primer binding site was introduced by template switching. The final cDNA contained unique molecular identifiers. TCRdb independently ran MiXCR on the 5' RACE reads; one entry per CDR3 protein. The table shows about 150,000 distinct CDR3 sequences, with roughly 3.5% occurring only once. These data belong to a study of identical twins. The study, taken as a whole, reports: Fewer insertions marked abundant cord blood beta clonotypes; young adult naive trended weakly, memory not at all. Cross-sectional statistics underpinned the conclusions; the same donors were not followed. Out-of-frame alpha sequences shared by twins showed excess low generation probability.

The sequence came from a man aged 18-30 years in good health. Material: memory T cells sorted from blood. The J gene is TRBJ2-7, the V gene TRBV20-1, with 7 bases identical to TRBD1. In DNA form, the CDR3 reads TGCAGTGCTAAGTCGGGCACAGGGGTAGGCGAGCAGTACTTC. This encodes CSAKSGTGVGEQYF.